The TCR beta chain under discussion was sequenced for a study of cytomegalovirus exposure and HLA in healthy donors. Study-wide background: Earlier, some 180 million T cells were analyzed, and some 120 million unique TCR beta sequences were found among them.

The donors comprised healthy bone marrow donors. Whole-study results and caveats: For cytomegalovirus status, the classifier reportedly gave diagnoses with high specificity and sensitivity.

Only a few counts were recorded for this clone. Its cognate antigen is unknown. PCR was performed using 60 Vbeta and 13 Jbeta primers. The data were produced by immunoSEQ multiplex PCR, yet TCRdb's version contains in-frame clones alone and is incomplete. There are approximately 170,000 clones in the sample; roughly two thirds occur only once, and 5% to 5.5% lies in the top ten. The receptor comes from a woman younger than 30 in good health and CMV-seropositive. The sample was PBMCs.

Written as DNA, the CDR3 is TGTGCCAGCAGTCACCGGGACAGGGGAACAAAGCAGTACTTC. Translating gives CASSHRDRGTKQYF. This chain uses TRBV6-5 with TRBJ2-7; 10 nucleotides align to TRBD1. This CDR3 is 14 amino acids long. Germline CDR1 reads MNHEY; CDR2 reads SVGAGI. After removal of 5 bases from V and 8 bases from J, the junction contained 9 bases not matched to a gene.